These T cell receptor beta chains were read from a single sample in a study of PD-L1 blockade in urothelial cancer. The method was immunoSEQ multiplex PCR; TCRdb's version includes in-frame clones alone and lacks a portion of them. Among around 66,000 clones listed, roughly four fifths were seen once. Sequenced here: PBMCs, sampled around atezolizumab (anti-PD-L1) treatment. The receptor source for this set is a man between 65 and 80 years old with urothelial cancer. CDR3s include the opening cysteine and the closing phenylalanine or tryptophan. The order of the fields is V gene, J gene, CDR3 protein.

TRBV9	TRBJ1-4	CASSVGTGGGEKLFF
TRBV11-3	TRBJ1-1	CASSLGGDTEAFF
TRBV5-4	TRBJ1-2	CASSLEPGTGELSGYTF
TRBV2	TRBJ2-2	CAGKRGNTGELFF
TRBV4-3	TRBJ2-7	CASSPNPREGHEQYF
TRBV7-2	TRBJ2-2	CASSSRQANTGELFF
TRBV4-1	TRBJ2-7	CASSPSLLANYEQYF
TRBV7-9	TRBJ2-1	CASQTDSSYNEQFF
TRBV29-1	TRBJ1-1	CSVGPGHSPEAFF
TRBV4-3	TRBJ1-4	CASSRGLDEKLFF
TRBV4-1	TRBJ2-7	CASSQGLKGQGNFYEQYF
TRBV7-8	TRBJ2-1	CASSYPRRTGRNNEQFF
TRBV5-4	TRBJ2-4	CASSSSGQGAKNIQYF
TRBV5-1	TRBJ2-1	CASSLAPSDEQFF
TRBV6-5	TRBJ2-7	CASSSAGQSYEQYF
TRBV5-1	TRBJ1-2	CASSASGGINYGYTF
TRBV10-3	TRBJ2-7	CAIRAPGQGNEQYF
TRBV9	TRBJ2-1	CASSVALGVSSYNEQFF
TRBV4-2	TRBJ2-5	CASSQDQGGGGSRTQYF
TRBV18	TRBJ2-4	CASSPAEDWRAKNIQYF
TRBV19	TRBJ2-3	CASSIQLAGRPTDTQYF
TRBV30	TRBJ2-7	CAWSTGTRSSYEQYF
TRBV20-1	TRBJ1-4	CSASRGEKLFF
TRBV27	TRBJ1-2	CASSLDRAYGYTF
TRBV7-6	TRBJ1-1	CASSSGENTEAFF
TRBV11-2	TRBJ2-1	CASSLVGGEQFF
TRBV2	TRBJ2-3	CASRERTGESTDTQYF
TRBV10-3	TRBJ2-1	CAISAQRDSNEQFF
TRBV10-3	TRBJ2-1	CAISDSDRYNEQFF
TRBV4-3	TRBJ1-5	CASSPGQGRIQPQHF
TRBV28	TRBJ1-2	CASCSGGQDYGYTF
TRBV19	TRBJ1-1	CASSMLLRDIGTEAFF
TRBV6-1	TRBJ2-3	CASSEGKREGSDTQYF
TRBV14	TRBJ2-3	CASSQDGPTSGRTDTQYF
TRBV5-5	TRBJ2-5	CASSLRGSDGETQYF
TRBV7-9	TRBJ1-2	CASSPTGISFYGYTF
TRBV19	TRBJ2-1	CASSIRVDSYNEQFF
TRBV6-1	TRBJ2-1	CASSEGQGWFF
TRBV11-2	TRBJ2-7	CASSFSGASSYEQYF
TRBV28	TRBJ2-7	CASSPLATHREYEQYF
TRBV19	TRBJ2-7	CASSLVSDRFYEQYF
TRBV4-2	TRBJ2-3	CASSQTPPSGSTDTQYF
TRBV7-9	TRBJ2-1	CASSSLGRTIKGSYNEQFF
TRBV25-1	TRBJ2-7	CASSEWGQGADEQYF
TRBV9	TRBJ2-3	CASSVALANTDTQYF
TRBV5-1	TRBJ2-3	CASSSGLAGASDTQYF
TRBV5-1	TRBJ2-1	CASSSTSGRDNEQFF
TRBV5-4	TRBJ2-2	CASRPDNTNTGELFF
TRBV9	TRBJ2-3	CASSVGGLAGDESDTQYF
TRBV9	TRBJ2-3	CASSVRGRVTDTQYF
TRBV2	TRBJ2-2	CASSDNYRASNTGELFF
TRBV4-2	TRBJ2-4	CASSQDFGSGNIQYF
TRBV2	TRBJ1-5	CASSAGTGGNQPQHF
TRBV25-1	TRBJ2-5	CASSDLQETQYF
TRBV6-1	TRBJ2-1	CASSWTGGVYNEQFF